Listed below are T cell receptor beta chains from one sample, sequenced in a study of blood T cell repertoires in COVID-19. Produced via immunoSEQ multiplex PCR; TCRdb's table is partial and in-frame only. This sample carries around 130,000 clones, 75% to 85% of them seen once, and the ten largest clones take roughly 20%. Sequencing used peripheral blood. The receptors originated from an older man with acute or convalescent COVID-19. The CDR3 runs from the conserved cysteine through the conserved F or W. A D gene is named only where the DNA matches it firmly. The listing skips clone size in some rows; elsewhere it reads once, few, many or a size class.

>TRBD1|-|TRBJ2-7|TRBV18
TGTGCCAGCTCACCACAGACAGGGGGCATCGAGCAGTACTTC
CASSPQTGGIEQYF
>-|-|TRBJ1-5|TRBV19
TGTGCCAGTAGTATTACGGGTTCCGGGATCAATCAGCCCCAGCATTTT
CASSITGSGINQPQHF
>TRBD2|few|TRBJ2-5|TRBV6-6
TGTGCCAGCAGTCCGGGACTAGCGGGGGGGCTTCAAGAGACCCAGTACTTC
CASSPGLAGGLQETQYF
>TRBD1|-|TRBJ2-2|TRBV24-1
TGTGCCACCACGCAGGGGGCCTCCGGGGAGCTGTTTTTT
CATTQGASGELFF
>-|-|TRBJ2-1|TRBV29-1
TGCAGCGTCTTCGGGACAACAGGCAATGAGCAGTTCTTC
CSVFGTTGNEQFF
>TRBD2|-|TRBJ2-1|TRBV19
TGTGCCAGTAGTATTCGTGGCGGGGGGGCTAATGAGCAGTTCTTC
CASSIRGGGANEQFF
>TRBD1|-|TRBJ2-3|TRBV5-5
TGTGCCAGCAGCTCACAGGGGTTTGGCACAGATACGCAGTATTTT
CASSSQGFGTDTQYF
>TRBD1|-|TRBJ1-1|TRBV6-5
TGTGCCTCAAAACCGGGACAGACAAACACTGAAGCTTTCTTT
CASKPGQTNTEAFF
>-|-|TRBJ1-5|TRBV10-3
TGTGCCATCAGTGAGTCGCGGGGGGAGAGGCCCCAGCATTTT
CAISESRGERPQHF
>-|-|TRBJ2-7|TRBV18
TGTGCCAGCTCACCCGACAGGTCCGCCTACGAGCAGTACTTC
CASSPDRSAYEQYF
>TRBD1|-|TRBJ1-2|TRBV5-5
TGTGCCAGCAGCTTGGGACAGGGGACGTCGTACTATGGCTACACCTTC
CASSLGQGTSYYGYTF
>-|-|TRBJ2-7|TRBV10-3
TGTGCCATTGGTACGGGAGCCTACGAGCAGTACTTC
CAIGTGAYEQYF
>-|-|TRBJ2-1|TRBV9
TGTGCCAGCAGCAGCCCTCTAGCGCCAGAGCAGTTCTTC
CASSSPLAPEQFF
>-|-|TRBJ1-3|TRBV5-1
TGCGCCAGCAGCTTTCTTGGGGGGAGCTTATATTTT
CASSFLGGSLYF
>TRBD1|-|TRBJ1-5|TRBV19
TGTGCCAGTAGCGCCCCATCGTACCTCAGGGGGGATAGCAATCAGCCCCAGCATTTT
CASSAPSYLRGDSNQPQHF
>TRBD1|few|TRBJ2-7|TRBV28
TGTGCCAGCAACCGGCCGGGACAGGGTACCCTTCGGGGCGAGCAGTACTTC
CASNRPGQGTLRGEQYF
>-|-|TRBJ1-2|TRBV6-6
TGTGCCAGCAGTTACGGCCCTAACTATGGCTACACCTTC
CASSYGPNYGYTF
>-|-|TRBJ2-2|TRBV19
TGTGCCAGTAGTATGAGGAACACCGGGGAGCTGTTTTTT
CASSMRNTGELFF
>-|-|TRBJ2-5|TRBV5-5
TGTGCCAGCAGTCGTACGAGGGAAGAGACCCAGTACTTC
CASSRTREETQYF
>TRBD2|-|TRBJ2-5|TRBV3-1/TRBV3-2
TGTGCCAGCAGCCTGGGACTAGCGGGGGGAGAGACCCAGTACTTC
CASSLGLAGGETQYF
>TRBD2|few|TRBJ2-3|TRBV6-5
TGTGCCAGCAGTTACGCAGCGGGGGTCACAGATACGCAGTATTTT
CASSYAAGVTDTQYF
>-|-|TRBJ2-3|TRBV5-4
TGTGCCAGCAGCTTGGATGGGCCAGATACGCAGTATTTT
CASSLDGPDTQYF